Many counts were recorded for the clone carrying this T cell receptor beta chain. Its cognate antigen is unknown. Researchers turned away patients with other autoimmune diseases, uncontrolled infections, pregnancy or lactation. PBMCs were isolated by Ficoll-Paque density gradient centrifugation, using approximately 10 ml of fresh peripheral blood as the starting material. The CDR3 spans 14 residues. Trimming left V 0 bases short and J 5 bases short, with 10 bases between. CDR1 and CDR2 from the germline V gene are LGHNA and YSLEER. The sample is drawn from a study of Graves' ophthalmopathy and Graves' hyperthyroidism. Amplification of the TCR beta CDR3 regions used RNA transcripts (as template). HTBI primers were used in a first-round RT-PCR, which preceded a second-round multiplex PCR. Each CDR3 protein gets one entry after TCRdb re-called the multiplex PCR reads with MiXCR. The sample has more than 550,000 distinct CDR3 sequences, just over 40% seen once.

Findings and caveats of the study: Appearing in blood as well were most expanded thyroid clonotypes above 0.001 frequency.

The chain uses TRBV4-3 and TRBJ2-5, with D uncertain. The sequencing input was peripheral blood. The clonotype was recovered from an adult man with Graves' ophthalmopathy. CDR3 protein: CASSQENSRETQYF. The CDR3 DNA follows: TGCGCCAGCAGCCAAGAGAACTCACGCGAGACCCAGTACTTC.